This entry concerns a single T cell receptor beta chain. What it recognizes is unknown. For the second PCR, which ran for about 6 to 11 cycles, a sample-barcoded 5' primer and a J-beta primer mix were used. TCRdb re-called the 5' RACE reads with MiXCR, one entry per CDR3 protein. The sample has more than 500,000 distinct CDR3 sequences; 25% to 30% are singletons. Germline V gene sequence: CDR1 MNHEY, CDR2 SMNVEV (reference sequence). The CDR3 runs to 13 residues. V was clipped by 6 bases and J by 7 bases; unmatched bases: 8. The sample originates from a study of blood T cells in healthy people across ages. Notes on the study in general: Naive T cell percentage showed a strong correlation with the diversity of TCR beta. Researchers deemed the diversity estimates from one million T cells underestimates.

The sequence derives from a woman in her seventies in good health. Sample: blood. This chain connects TRBV27 to TRBJ2-5; 7 nucleotides agree with TRBD2. In DNA, the CDR3 is TGTGCCAGCAGAAACGGGGGGACGGGGACCCAGTACTTC. Translating it yields CASRNGGTGTQYF.